This T cell receptor (beta chain) was sequenced in a study of cytomegalovirus exposure and HLA in healthy donors. Overall study findings and caveats: One later analysis reportedly identified an Asian-associated ancestry cluster that showed fewer N-insertions than the roughly 600-donor mean.

With regard to this clone: The antigen remains undetermined.

Primers for the PCR totalled 60 Vbeta and 13 Jbeta. Produced via immunoSEQ multiplex PCR; TCRdb's table is partial and in-frame only. The sample includes about 77,000 clones. V shed 4 bases and J shed 1 base, with 13 bases lying between them. The germline CDR1 and CDR2 sequences are MNHNS and SASEGT. The CDR3 consists of 16 residues. The chain carries TRBV6-1 and TRBJ2-2; maybe TRBD2 (5 bases). The material sequenced was PBMCs. The sequence was obtained from a man in his forties or fifties in good health and CMV-seropositive. CDR3 sequence (DNA): TGTGCCAGCAGTGGGAGGCGGGCAGGGAACACCGGGGAGCTGTTTTTT. This codes for CASSGRRAGNTGELFF.